This entry is about one T cell receptor (beta chain). The V segment lost 5 bases and the J segment 5 bases; nucleotides outside the gene matches: 15. This CDR3 comprises 17 residues. Germline CDR1 LGHNT, CDR2 FRNRAP. This entry belongs to a study of blood T cell repertoires in COVID-19. In the study's own analysis: Nucleated cell counts were estimated from reference gene primer amplification. Sequencing used immunoSEQ multiplex PCR; TCRdb keeps in-frame clones, though not all of them. The V and J calls and clone size were taken over from that table, and D and trimming were inferred from the DNA. The sample contains more than 25,000 clones, roughly 90% of which appear only once.

This TCR came from a woman in her thirties or forties with active or convalescent COVID-19. Sequencing input: peripheral blood. This chain uses TRBV12-5 with TRBJ2-5; 9 bases align to TRBD2. CDR3 residues: CASGPSRGGGARETQYF. The CDR3 DNA is TGTGCTAGTGGTCCCTCACGTGGCGGGGGGGCCAGGGAGACCCAGTACTTC.